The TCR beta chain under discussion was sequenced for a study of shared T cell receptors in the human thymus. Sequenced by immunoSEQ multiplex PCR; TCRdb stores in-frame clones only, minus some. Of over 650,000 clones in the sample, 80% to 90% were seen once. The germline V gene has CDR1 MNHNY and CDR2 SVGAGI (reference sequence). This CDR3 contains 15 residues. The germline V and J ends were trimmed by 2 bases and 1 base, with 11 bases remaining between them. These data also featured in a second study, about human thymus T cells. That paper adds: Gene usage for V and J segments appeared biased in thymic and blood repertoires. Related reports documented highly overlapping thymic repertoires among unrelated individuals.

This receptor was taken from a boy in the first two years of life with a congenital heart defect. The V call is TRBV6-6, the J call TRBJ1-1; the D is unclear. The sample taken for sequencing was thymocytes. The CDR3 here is CASSYPYQENTEAFF. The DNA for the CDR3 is TGTGCCAGCAGTTACCCTTATCAGGAGAACACTGAAGCTTTCTTT.